This T cell receptor beta chain comes out of a study of human T cells and chemical hapten exposure. Whole-study context: Small differences in pooled library volume mainly drove the variation in TCR yields per sample.

The time point was: healthy volunteer bleed at 6 weeks. From whole blood left unfractionated, total RNA was extracted. Ten or more counts support this clonotype. The germline V gene has CDR1 MDHEN and CDR2 SYDVKM. The CDR3 extends over 14 amino acids. Trimming stripped 3 bases from V and 8 bases from J, with 14 bases between. TCRdb used MiXCR to reprocess the RACE reads, holding one entry per CDR3 protein. The sample lists 65,000 or so distinct CDR3 sequences, approximately 6.5% occurring once. The sequenced sample was whole blood. The chain links TRBV28 to TRBJ2-1; no clear D. The source of this sequence is a female donor in good health. Some clones in this sample may be carry-over from other donors' samples. The CDR3 here is CASSFTPNLDEQFF. The CDR3 coding sequence is TGTGCCAGCAGTTTCACACCAAACTTGGATGAGCAGTTCTTC.